The clone carrying this TCR beta chain has more than one count but fewer than ten. Method: immunoSEQ multiplex PCR; TCRdb's copy keeps in-frame clones and lacks some. This table has roughly 57,000 clones, 73% appearing once. This specimen belongs to a study of blood T cell repertoires in COVID-19. Study-level information: PBMCs, B-cell-depleted T cells, or T cells were the source of the cDNA or gDNA that made up the material.

This CDR3 spans 15 amino acids. CDR1 is GTSNPN and CDR2 is SVGIG in the germline V gene (reference sequence). Trimming stripped 2 bases from V and 0 bases from J, with 11 bases between. Sequences were obtained from peripheral blood. The clonotype was recovered from a woman aged 70-85 years with acute or convalescent COVID-19. The chain couples TRBV30 to TRBJ1-3; no definite D call. CDR3 bases: TGTGCCTGGAGTCCTCGAACAATCTCTGGAAACACCATATATTTT. This gives the protein CAWSPRTISGNTIYF. The entire variable domain, with the rest obtained from reference TRBV30 and TRBJ1-3, is as follows: SQTIHQWPATLVQPVGSPLSLECTVEGTSNPNLYWYRQAAGRGLQLLFYSVGIGQISSEVPQNLSASRPQDRQFILSSKKLLLSDSGFYLCAWSPRTISGNTIYFGEGSWLTVV.